These T cell receptor beta chains were read from a single sample in a study of blood T cell repertoires in COVID-19. Repertoires were generated with immunoSEQ multiplex PCR, while TCRdb's copy carries only in-frame clones and drops some. The repertoire includes roughly 250,000 clones, approximately 81% of them detected once, and around 3% sits in the top ten. Material: peripheral blood. All receptors derive from a woman aged 55-69 years with active or convalescent COVID-19. Each CDR3 is given with its conserved first and last residue. Fields, in order: D gene, clone size, J gene, V gene, CDR3 protein, CDR3 DNA. The D gene is left open where the match is weak. Size is stated for part of the rows, as once, few or many counts, or as a class when the clone is expanded.

d_call: TRBD1
clone_size: NA
j_call: TRBJ1-1
v_call: TRBV9
cdr3_aa: CASSGSTGRDTEAFF
cdr3_nt: TGTGCCAGCAGCGGATCGACAGGGCGCGACACTGAAGCTTTCTTT

d_call: NA
clone_size: NA
j_call: TRBJ1-1
v_call: TRBV4-1
cdr3_aa: CASNQGRKGDTEAFF
cdr3_nt: TGCGCCAGCAACCAGGGGAGGAAAGGGGACACTGAAGCTTTCTTT

d_call: TRBD2
clone_size: once
j_call: TRBJ2-1
v_call: TRBV24-1
cdr3_aa: CATSAASGGPYNEQFF
cdr3_nt: TGTGCCACCAGTGCGGCTAGCGGGGGGCCGTACAATGAGCAGTTCTTC

d_call: TRBD1
clone_size: NA
j_call: TRBJ1-4
v_call: TRBV6-8
cdr3_aa: CASSYLPLPPTGGQGSANEKLFF
cdr3_nt: TGTGCCAGCAGTTACCTTCCCCTCCCCCCCACAGGGGGACAGGGTTCGGCTAATGAAAAACTGTTTTTT

d_call: TRBD2
clone_size: NA
j_call: TRBJ2-5
v_call: TRBV11-3
cdr3_aa: CASSPGGQETQYF
cdr3_nt: TGTGCCAGCAGCCCGGGGGGGCAAGAGACCCAGTACTTC

d_call: NA
clone_size: few
j_call: TRBJ2-5
v_call: TRBV5-6
cdr3_aa: CASSRELKQETQYF
cdr3_nt: TGTGCCAGCAGCCGGGAACTCAAACAAGAGACCCAGTACTTC

d_call: NA
clone_size: once
j_call: TRBJ1-2
v_call: TRBV29-1
cdr3_aa: CSATGDYGYTF
cdr3_nt: TGCAGCGCAACAGGTGACTATGGCTACACCTTC

d_call: NA
clone_size: NA
j_call: TRBJ1-1
v_call: TRBV5-1
cdr3_aa: CASSQRQVNTEAFF
cdr3_nt: TGCGCCAGCAGCCAGAGACAGGTGAACACTGAAGCTTTCTTT

d_call: NA
clone_size: once
j_call: TRBJ1-1
v_call: TRBV5-1
cdr3_aa: CASSLGLLNTEAFF
cdr3_nt: TGCGCCAGCAGCTTGGGGCTTTTGAACACTGAAGCTTTCTTT

d_call: TRBD1
clone_size: once
j_call: TRBJ1-2
v_call: TRBV11-2
cdr3_aa: CASSAKETGNYGYTF
cdr3_nt: TGTGCCAGCAGCGCCAAAGAGACAGGGAACTATGGCTACACCTTC

d_call: NA
clone_size: NA
j_call: TRBJ1-4
v_call: TRBV6-5
cdr3_aa: CASSYRGVATNEKLFF
cdr3_nt: TGTGCCAGCAGTTACCGGGGGGTAGCAACTAATGAAAAACTGTTTTTT

d_call: TRBD1
clone_size: NA
j_call: TRBJ1-1
v_call: TRBV12-3/TRBV12-4
cdr3_aa: CASSQGQFEAFF
cdr3_nt: TGTGCCAGCAGCCAGGGACAGTTTGAAGCTTTCTTT

d_call: TRBD1
clone_size: once
j_call: TRBJ1-5
v_call: TRBV18
cdr3_aa: CASSDGQGATQPQHF
cdr3_nt: TGTGCCAGCTCAGACGGACAGGGGGCGACTCAGCCCCAGCATTTT

d_call: TRBD2
clone_size: NA
j_call: TRBJ2-3
v_call: TRBV9
cdr3_aa: CASSAPSSGGVPDTQYF
cdr3_nt: TGTGCCAGCAGCGCCCCCTCTAGCGGGGGGGTCCCAGATACGCAGTATTTT

d_call: NA
clone_size: NA
j_call: TRBJ1-4
v_call: TRBV7-2
cdr3_aa: CASGVGRQFQTNEKLFF
cdr3_nt: TGTGCCAGCGGGGTCGGGCGACAGTTCCAAACTAATGAAAAACTGTTTTTT

d_call: NA
clone_size: NA
j_call: TRBJ2-7
v_call: TRBV4-1
cdr3_aa: CASSLSLGLDYEQYF
cdr3_nt: TGCGCCAGCAGCCTGAGTCTAGGTTTAGACTACGAGCAGTACTTC

d_call: NA
clone_size: once
j_call: TRBJ2-5
v_call: TRBV10-3
cdr3_aa: CAIAGVKGGGETQYF
cdr3_nt: TGTGCCATCGCGGGGGTGAAGGGGGGCGGTGAGACCCAGTACTTC

d_call: TRBD2
clone_size: few
j_call: TRBJ2-1
v_call: TRBV6-5
cdr3_aa: CASSYSRQRGGNEQFF
cdr3_nt: TGTGCCAGCAGTTACTCGAGACAGCGGGGGGGCAATGAGCAGTTCTTC

d_call: NA
clone_size: NA
j_call: TRBJ2-7
v_call: TRBV3-1/TRBV3-2
cdr3_aa: CASSLGGEQYF
cdr3_nt: TGTGCCAGCAGCCTCGGAGGAGAGCAGTACTTC

d_call: NA
clone_size: NA
j_call: TRBJ2-6
v_call: TRBV19
cdr3_aa: CAIRHPSGANVLTF
cdr3_nt: TGTGCCATCCGACACCCCTCTGGGGCCAACGTCCTGACTTTC

d_call: NA
clone_size: few
j_call: TRBJ1-2
v_call: TRBV30
cdr3_aa: CACTKRRFIGGSASSGGYTF
cdr3_nt: TGTGCCTGCACCAAGAGGCGTTTTATCGGGGGATCGGCGAGTTCGGGAGGCTACACCTTC

d_call: TRBD1
clone_size: NA
j_call: TRBJ2-2
v_call: TRBV3-1/TRBV3-2
cdr3_aa: CASSPPLTGRTGELFF
cdr3_nt: TGTGCCAGCAGCCCCCCCCTGACAGGGAGAACCGGGGAGCTGTTTTTT

d_call: NA
clone_size: few
j_call: TRBJ2-7
v_call: TRBV9
cdr3_aa: CASSPHPGLYEQYF
cdr3_nt: TGTGCCAGCAGCCCCCACCCGGGACTCTACGAGCAGTACTTC

d_call: NA
clone_size: NA
j_call: TRBJ1-1
v_call: TRBV7-2
cdr3_aa: CASSFALTKAFF
cdr3_nt: TGTGCCAGCAGCTTCGCACTGACAAAAGCTTTCTTT

d_call: TRBD1
clone_size: NA
j_call: TRBJ2-7
v_call: TRBV6-5
cdr3_aa: CAVRDRGYEQYF
cdr3_nt: TGTGCCGTCCGGGACAGGGGCTACGAGCAGTACTTC

d_call: TRBD1
clone_size: NA
j_call: TRBJ2-6
v_call: TRBV19
cdr3_aa: CASSIDRGRKSGANVLTF
cdr3_nt: TGTGCCAGTAGTATTGACAGGGGGCGAAAATCTGGGGCCAACGTCCTGACTTTC